This T cell receptor beta chain derives from a study of CD4 T cell repertoires in COVID-19. Across the whole study: CFSE-low cells expanded about nine days with IL-2, then restimulated with other coronavirus spikes.

Generated by immunoSEQ multiplex PCR, the TCRdb table keeps only in-frame clones and is missing some. The sample lists roughly 400 clones, 30% occurring once. Study observations and caveats: Sharing of several most expanded SARS-CoV-2-reactive clonotypes across memory subsets suggested intraclonal diversification.

Recombinant SARS-CoV-2 spike or nucleoprotein, presented by autologous monocytes, stimulated the CFSE-labeled cells. This clone is judged medium-sized (0.01 to 0.1%). Its antigen is unidentified. Germline CDR1 MGHRA, CDR2 YSYEKL. The CDR3 runs to 15 residues. V was clipped by 2 bases and J by 3 bases, with 13 bases between them. The sequences come from effector memory CD4+ T cells, cultured in vitro, collected after recovery from COVID-19. This sequence originates from a human donor who had COVID-19. The genes are TRBV4-1 and TRBJ1-2, with a tentative D call TRBD1 (5 bases). This CDR3 is CASSQTPGPYYGYTF. The CDR3 bases are TGCGCCAGCAGCCAAACCCCGGGACCCTACTATGGCTACACCTTC.